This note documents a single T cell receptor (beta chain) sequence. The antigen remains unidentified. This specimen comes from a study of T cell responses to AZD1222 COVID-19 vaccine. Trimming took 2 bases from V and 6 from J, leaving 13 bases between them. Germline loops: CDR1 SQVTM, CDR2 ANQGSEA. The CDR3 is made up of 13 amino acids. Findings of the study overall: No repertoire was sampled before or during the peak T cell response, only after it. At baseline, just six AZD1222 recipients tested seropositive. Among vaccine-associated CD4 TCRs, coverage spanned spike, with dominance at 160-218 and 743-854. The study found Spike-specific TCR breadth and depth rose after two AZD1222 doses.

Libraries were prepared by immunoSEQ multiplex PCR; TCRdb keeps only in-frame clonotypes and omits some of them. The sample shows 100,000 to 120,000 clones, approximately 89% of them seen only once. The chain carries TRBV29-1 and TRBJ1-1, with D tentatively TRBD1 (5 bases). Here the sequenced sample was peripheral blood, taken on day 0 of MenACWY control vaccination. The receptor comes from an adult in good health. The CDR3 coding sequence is TGCAGCGTTGAAATTGGGGACCGTCCTGAAGCTTTCTTT. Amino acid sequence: CSVEIGDRPEAFF.